This T cell receptor (beta chain) stems from a study of beta chain features in type 1 diabetes. All sorted populations exceeded 95% purity. Expressed TCRB transcripts were sequenced because the entire RNA isolate underwent reverse transcription. Profiled with immunoSEQ multiplex PCR; TCRdb holds only in-frame clones, not every one. The sample contains roughly 450,000 clones, about 14% of which appear only once. CDR3 length: 15 amino acids. Germline values: CDR1 LNHDA, CDR2 SQIVND (reference sequence). Germline trimming cut 1 base from V and 3 bases from J; bases unmatched to any gene: 3. The specimen sequenced was naive CD4+ T cells from blood. This sequence joins TRBV19 and TRBJ2-3; 8 bases are a match to TRBD2. This receptor was identified in a young man in good health. The CDR3 here is CASSIGLALTDTQYF. CDR3 sequence (DNA): TGTGCCAGTAGTATAGGACTAGCGCTTACAGATACGCAGTATTTT.